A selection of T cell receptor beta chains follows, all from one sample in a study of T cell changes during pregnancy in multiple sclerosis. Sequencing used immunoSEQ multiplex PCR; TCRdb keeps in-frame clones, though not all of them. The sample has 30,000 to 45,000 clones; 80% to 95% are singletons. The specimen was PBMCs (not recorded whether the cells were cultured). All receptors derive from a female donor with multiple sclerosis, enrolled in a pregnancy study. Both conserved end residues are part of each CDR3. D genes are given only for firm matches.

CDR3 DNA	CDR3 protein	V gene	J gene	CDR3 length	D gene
TGTGCCAGCAGCTACGGGACTAGCGATAACAATGAGCAGTTCTTC	CASSYGTSDNNEQFF	TRBV11-2	TRBJ2-1	15	TRBD2
TGTGCCAGCAGCCAGTTGGTGAACTATGGCTACACCTTC	CASSQLVNYGYTF	TRBV11-2	TRBJ1-2	13	.
TGCGCCAGCAGCCAATTAGGCGGGCTCAGCTTT	CASSQLGGLSF	TRBV4-1	TRBJ1-1	11	.
TGTGCCAGCACCCCATCAGGCCCGACTAGCGGGAGTGGTGGGGCCAACGTCCTGACTTTC	CASTPSGPTSGSGGANVLTF	TRBV11-3	TRBJ2-6	20	TRBD2
TGCGCCAGCAGCTTGGGAGGGGATCCCAACCACGAGCAGTACTTC	CASSLGGDPNHEQYF	TRBV5-1	TRBJ2-7	15	.
TGCGCCAGCAGCTACCGGGACAGGGGGCTGGGCTATGGCTACACCTTC	CASSYRDRGLGYGYTF	TRBV5-1	TRBJ1-2	16	TRBD1
TGCGCCAGCAGTGATGGCCCTAGGGGGGATACGCAGTATTTT	CASSDGPRGDTQYF	TRBV10-1	TRBJ2-3	14	.
TGTGCCAGCAGCATTGGGACAGACCTAAGGGGTGGCTACACCTTC	CASSIGTDLRGGYTF	TRBV7-2	TRBJ1-2	15	TRBD1
TGTGCCAGCAGCGTAGCCGGGACGACGAACACTGAAGCTTTCTTT	CASSVAGTTNTEAFF	TRBV9	TRBJ1-1	15	.
TGTGCCAGCAGTGAGAAGGCAGTTTCCTCTGGAAACACCATATATTTT	CASSEKAVSSGNTIYF	TRBV6-4	TRBJ1-3	16	.
TGTGCCGCCATTGGACAGAACTCTGGGGCCAACGTCCTGACTTTC	CAAIGQNSGANVLTF	TRBV10-3	TRBJ2-6	15	.
TGTGCCAGCTCCCCACGGGTCAGCCTAATTTACGACGAGCAGTACTTC	CASSPRVSLIYDEQYF	TRBV18	TRBJ2-7	16	.
TGTGCCAGCAGCTGGGGTACCGGGACCCCGGGAGATGAAAAACTGTTTTTT	CASSWGTGTPGDEKLFF	TRBV5-5	TRBJ1-4	17	.
TGCGCCAGCAGACCTACTAGCGGGACCTACGAGCAGTACTTC	CASRPTSGTYEQYF	TRBV4-1	TRBJ2-7	14	TRBD2
TGTGCCAGCAATTGGCTCCGTGAGCAGTTCTTC	CASNWLREQFF	TRBV2	TRBJ2-1	11	.
TGTGCCAGCAGGCAGGCTAGCGGGACCAATGAGCAGTTCTTC	CASRQASGTNEQFF	TRBV2	TRBJ2-1	14	TRBD2
TGTGCCAGCAGCCGGGACACTAATGAAAAACTGTTTTTT	CASSRDTNEKLFF	TRBV5-5	TRBJ1-4	13	.
TGTGCCAGCAGCGGAGGGACTAGCGGGAAGAGCTCCTACGAGCAGTACTTC	CASSGGTSGKSSYEQYF	TRBV2	TRBJ2-7	17	TRBD2